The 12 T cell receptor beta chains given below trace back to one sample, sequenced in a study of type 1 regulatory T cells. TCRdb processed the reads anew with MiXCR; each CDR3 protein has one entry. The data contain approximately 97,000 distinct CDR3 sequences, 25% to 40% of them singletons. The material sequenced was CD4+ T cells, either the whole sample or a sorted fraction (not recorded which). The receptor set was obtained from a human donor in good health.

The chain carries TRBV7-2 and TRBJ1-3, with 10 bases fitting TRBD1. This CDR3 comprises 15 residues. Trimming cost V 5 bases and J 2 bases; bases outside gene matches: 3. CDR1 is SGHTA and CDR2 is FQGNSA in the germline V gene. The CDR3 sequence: CASSLGQGAGNTIYF. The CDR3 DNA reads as TGTGCCAGCAGCCTTGGACAGGGGGCTGGAAACACCATATATTTT. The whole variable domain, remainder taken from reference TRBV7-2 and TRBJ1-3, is GAGVSQSPSNKVTEKGKDVELRCDPISGHTALYWYRQSLGQGLEFLIYFQGNSAPDKSGLPSDRFSAERTGGSVSTLTIQRTQQEDSAVYLCASSLGQGAGNTIYFGEGSWLTVV.

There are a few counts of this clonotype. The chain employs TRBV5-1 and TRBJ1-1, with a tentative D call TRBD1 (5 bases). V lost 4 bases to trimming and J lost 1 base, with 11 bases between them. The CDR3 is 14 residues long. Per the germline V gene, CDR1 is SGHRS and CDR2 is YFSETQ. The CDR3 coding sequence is TGCGCCAGCAGCCGCACAGGCCCGAACACTGAAGCTTTCTTT. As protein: CASSRTGPNTEAFF.

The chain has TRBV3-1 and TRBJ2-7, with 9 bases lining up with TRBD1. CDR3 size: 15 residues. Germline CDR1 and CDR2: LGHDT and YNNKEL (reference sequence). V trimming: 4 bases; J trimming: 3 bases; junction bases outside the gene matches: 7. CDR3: CASSRTGAMVYEQYF. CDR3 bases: TGTGCCAGCAGCCGGACAGGGGCGATGGTCTACGAGCAGTACTTC.

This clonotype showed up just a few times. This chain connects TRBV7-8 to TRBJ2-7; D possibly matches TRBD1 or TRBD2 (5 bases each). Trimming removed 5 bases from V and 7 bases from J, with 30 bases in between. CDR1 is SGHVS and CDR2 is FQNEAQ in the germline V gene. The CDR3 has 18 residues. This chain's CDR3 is CASSLLLRGGASQGEQYF. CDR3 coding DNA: TGTGCCAGCAGCCTATTACTCCGGGGCGGAGCTTCCCAAGGGGAGCAGTACTTC.

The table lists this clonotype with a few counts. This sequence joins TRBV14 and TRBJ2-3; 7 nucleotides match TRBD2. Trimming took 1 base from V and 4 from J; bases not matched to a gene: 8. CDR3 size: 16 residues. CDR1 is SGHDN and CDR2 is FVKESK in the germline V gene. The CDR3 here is CASSQVWEGGPDTQYF. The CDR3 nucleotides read TGTGCCAGCAGCCAAGTCTGGGAGGGCGGGCCAGATACGCAGTATTTT.

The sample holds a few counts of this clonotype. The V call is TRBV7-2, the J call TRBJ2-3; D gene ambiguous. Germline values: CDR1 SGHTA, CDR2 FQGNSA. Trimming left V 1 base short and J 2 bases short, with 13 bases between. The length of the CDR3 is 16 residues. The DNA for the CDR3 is TGTGCCAGCAGCTTAGACGTTGCGAGGTTCACAGATACGCAGTATTTT. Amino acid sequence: CASSLDVARFTDTQYF. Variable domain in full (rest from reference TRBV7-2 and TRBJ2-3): GAGVSQSPSNKVTEKGKDVELRCDPISGHTALYWYRQSLGQGLEFLIYFQGNSAPDKSGLPSDRFSAERTGGSVSTLTIQRTQQEDSAVYLCASSLDVARFTDTQYFGPGTRLTVL.

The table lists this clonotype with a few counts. The chain's CDR3 is CASSFLAGGPEQYF. The CDR3 DNA sequence: TGTGCCAGCAGCTTTCTAGCGGGAGGGCCCGAGCAGTACTTC. V is TRBV11-2 and J is TRBJ2-7; 12 positions match TRBD2. The germline gives CDR1 SGHAT, CDR2 FQNNGV. The CDR3 is 14 amino acids. Trimming at V came to 3 bases and at J to 6 bases, leaving 3 bases not matched to a gene.

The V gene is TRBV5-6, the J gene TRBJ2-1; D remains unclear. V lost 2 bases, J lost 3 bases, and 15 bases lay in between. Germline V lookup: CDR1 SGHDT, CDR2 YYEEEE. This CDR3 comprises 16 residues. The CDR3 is CASSFYGRINYNEQFF. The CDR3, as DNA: TGTGCCAGCAGCTTTTATGGACGGATAAACTACAATGAGCAGTTCTTC.

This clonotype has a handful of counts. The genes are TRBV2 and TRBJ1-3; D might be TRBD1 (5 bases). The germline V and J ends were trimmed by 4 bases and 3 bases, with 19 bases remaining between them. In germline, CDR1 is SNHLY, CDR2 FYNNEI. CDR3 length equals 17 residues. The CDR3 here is CASSVSPAGSGGNTIYF. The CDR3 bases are TGTGCCAGCAGTGTCAGCCCCGCAGGGAGTGGTGGAAACACCATATATTTT.

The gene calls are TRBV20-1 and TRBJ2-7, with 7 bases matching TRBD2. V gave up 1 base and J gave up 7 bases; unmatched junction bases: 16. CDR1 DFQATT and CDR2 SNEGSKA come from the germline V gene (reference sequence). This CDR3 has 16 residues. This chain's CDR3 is CSARVARGGRLEEQYF. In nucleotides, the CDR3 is TGCAGTGCTAGAGTCGCTCGGGGCGGGAGATTGGAAGAGCAGTACTTC.

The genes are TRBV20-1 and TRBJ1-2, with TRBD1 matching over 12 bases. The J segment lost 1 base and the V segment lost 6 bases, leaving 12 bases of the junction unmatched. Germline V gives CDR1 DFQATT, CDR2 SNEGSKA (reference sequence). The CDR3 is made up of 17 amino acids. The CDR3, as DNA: TGCAGTGCCCCAACCCCCGGGACAGGGGGCTTTAACTATGGCTACACCTTC. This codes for CSAPTPGTGGFNYGYTF.

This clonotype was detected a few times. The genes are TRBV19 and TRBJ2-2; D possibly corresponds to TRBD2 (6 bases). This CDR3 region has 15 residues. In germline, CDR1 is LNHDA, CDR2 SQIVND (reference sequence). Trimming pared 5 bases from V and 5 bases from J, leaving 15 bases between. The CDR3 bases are TGTGCCAGTAGTTGGGCCCGGGGAGGTACCGGGGAGCTGTTTTTT. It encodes CASSWARGGTGELFF.